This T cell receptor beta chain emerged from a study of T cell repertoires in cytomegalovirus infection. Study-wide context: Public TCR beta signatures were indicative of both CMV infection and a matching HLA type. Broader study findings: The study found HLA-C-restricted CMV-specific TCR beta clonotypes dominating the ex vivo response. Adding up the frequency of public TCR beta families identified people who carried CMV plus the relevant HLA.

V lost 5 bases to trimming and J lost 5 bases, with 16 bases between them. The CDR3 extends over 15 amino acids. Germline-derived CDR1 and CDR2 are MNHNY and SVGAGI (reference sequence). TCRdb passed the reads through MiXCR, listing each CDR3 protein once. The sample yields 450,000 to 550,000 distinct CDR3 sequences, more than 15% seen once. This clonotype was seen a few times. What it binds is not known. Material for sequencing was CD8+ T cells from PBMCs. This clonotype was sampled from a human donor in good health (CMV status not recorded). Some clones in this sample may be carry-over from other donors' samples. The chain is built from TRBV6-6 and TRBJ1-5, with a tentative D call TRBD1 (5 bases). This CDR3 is CASSPSGTSYQPQHF. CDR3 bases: TGTGCCAGCAGTCCTTCCGGGACCTCTTATCAGCCCCAGCATTTT.